This entry lists 20 T cell receptor beta chains sequenced from one sample in a study of T cell changes during pregnancy in multiple sclerosis (dated by TCRdb to about 2019). Libraries were prepared through the immunoSEQ multiplex PCR assay. TCRdb took this table from immuneACCESS and kept in-frame rearrangements with V and J called. Such tables lack part of the clones; where checked against another copy, unresolved V genes explain under half of the gap, and the rest is unexplained. Across this sample there are some 42,000 clones, with roughly nine tenths seen only once. The ten most abundant clones make up 0.75% to 1% of the sample. Sequencing was performed on CD4+ T cells from peripheral blood mononuclear cells, taken after pregnancy. The source of these receptors is a female donor with multiple sclerosis, enrolled in a pregnancy study.

About this clone: Other DNA sequences of this sample code for an identical CDR3. This chain connects TRBV18 to TRBJ1-5; D not resolved. The germline CDR1 and CDR2 sequences are KGHSH and LQKENI. This CDR3 is built from 14 residues. V was trimmed by 4 bases and J by 5 bases, leaving 12 bases between them. The DNA of the CDR3 is TGTGCCAGCTCACTCTCAGGTAGAGATCAGCCCCAGCATTTT. Its protein is CASSLSGRDQPQHF.

This clone is a singleton in its sample. This chain uses TRBV7-2 with TRBJ1-1; D is unresolved. V lost 4 bases and J lost 8, with 11 bases in between. The CDR3 is 12 amino acids. Germline V CDR1 and CDR2: SGHTA, FQGNSA. CDR3 amino acids: CASSSTYFEAFF. The CDR3 nucleotides are TGTGCCAGCAGCTCCACCTACTTCGAAGCTTTCTTT. Looking up the rest from reference TRBV7-2 and TRBJ1-1 gives the full variable domain: GAGVSQSPSNKVTEKGKDVELRCDPISGHTALYWYRQSLGQGLEFLIYFQGNSAPDKSGLPSDRFSAERTGGSVSTLTIQRTQQEDSAVYLCASSSTYFEAFFGQGTRLTVV.

The CDR3 DNA sequence: TGTGCCAGCAGCGAAGGGGGGGCTAGCGGGACAGATACGCAGTATTTT. Its translation is CASSEGGASGTDTQYF. The V gene is TRBV5-4, the J gene TRBJ2-3; the match to TRBD2 covers 8 bases. The J segment lost 3 bases and the V segment lost 4 bases, leaving 10 bases of the junction unmatched. Germline CDR1 reads SGHNT; CDR2 reads YYREEE (reference sequence). This CDR3 region has 16 residues.

About this clone: At the DNA level, this CDR3 is encoded by other sequences in the same sample as well. The chain links TRBV5-1 to TRBJ1-1; TRBD1 is a possible D gene (6 bases). Per germline, CDR1 SGHRS and CDR2 YFSETQ. The CDR3 sequence is 14 residues long. With 3 bases removed from V and 2 bases from J, the gap between germline ends came to 11 bases. This chain's CDR3 is CASSWGGINTEAFF. CDR3 DNA sequence: TGCGCCAGCAGCTGGGGGGGCATAAACACTGAAGCTTTCTTT.

This sequence joins TRBV19 and TRBJ1-3; tentative D call: TRBD1 (5 bases). Germline CDR1 and CDR2: LNHDA and SQIVND (reference sequence). Trimming pared 3 bases from V and 0 bases from J, leaving 12 bases between. This CDR3 is built from 16 residues. This chain's CDR3 is CASSILRGYSGNTIYF. CDR3 nucleotide sequence: TGTGCCAGTAGTATCTTGCGGGGGTACTCTGGAAACACCATATATTTT.

The J gene is TRBJ2-3, the V gene TRBV4-1; D not resolved. The V gene's germline CDR1 is MGHRA and CDR2 YSYEKL. The CDR3 runs 14 residues. Trimming took off 4 bases at V and 0 bases at J, with 8 bases between the two ends. In nucleotides, the CDR3 is TGCGCCAGCAGCCGAGGTGCTAGCACAGATACGCAGTATTTT. Amino acid sequence: CASSRGASTDTQYF.

The gene calls are TRBV5-6 and TRBJ1-2; 7 bases are shared with TRBD1. The ends lost 3 bases at V and 8 bases at J; junction bases unmatched: 4. From germline, CDR1 is SGHDT and CDR2 YYEEEE. This CDR3 region has 12 residues. The CDR3 protein is CASSSNRGGYTF. The CDR3 region has the DNA TGTGCCAGCAGCTCTAACAGGGGAGGCTACACCTTC.

This clone showed up just once. The chain joins TRBV7-6 to TRBJ2-3; tentative D call: TRBD1 (6 bases). This CDR3 spans 16 amino acids. CDR1 is SGHVS, CDR2 FNYEAQ, per germline. V lost 9 bases to trimming and J lost 1 base, with 20 bases between them. The chain's CDR3 is CASGGSSNWGTDTQYF. As DNA, the CDR3 is TGTGCCAGTGGGGGCTCAAGTAATTGGGGCACAGATACGCAGTATTTT.

This clone showed up just once. This chain connects TRBV6-5 to TRBJ1-1; TRBD1 agrees at 7 bases. Trimming at V came to 6 bases and at J to 0 bases, leaving 1 base not matched to a gene. The germline V gene encodes CDR1 MNHEY and CDR2 SVGAGI. CDR3 length: 13 residues. The chain's CDR3 is CASRGQLNTEAFF. The CDR3, as DNA: TGTGCCAGCAGGGGACAGTTGAACACTGAAGCTTTCTTT.

J is TRBJ1-2 and V is TRBV28; TRBD1 aligns across 8 bases. Germline CDR1 and CDR2: MDHEN and SYDVKM. The CDR3 runs to 13 residues. Trimming at V came to 7 bases and at J to 3 bases, leaving 4 bases not matched to a gene. CDR3 sequence (DNA): TGTGCCAGCACGGGACAGGCCCACTATGGCTACACCTTC. Residues: CASTGQAHYGYTF.

The gene calls are TRBV7-2 and TRBJ1-4; 9 positions match TRBD1. V lost 2 bases to trimming and J lost 6 bases; unmatched junction nucleotides: 10. CDR1 and CDR2 from the germline V gene are SGHTA and FQGNSA. The length of the CDR3 is 17 residues. CDR3 in DNA: TGTGCCAGCAGCTTATATAGCACCCGGGACAGGGATGAAAAACTGTTTTTT. It encodes CASSLYSTRDRDEKLFF.

This rearrangement joins TRBV2 to TRBJ2-1; the match to TRBD2 covers 9 bases. The CDR3 has 16 amino acids. The germline gives CDR1 SNHLY, CDR2 FYNNEI. J gave up 5 bases and V 3 bases, and 8 bases lay outside the gene matches. The CDR3 DNA sequence: TGTGCCAGCAGTGACCTCAGACTAGCGGAACACAATGAGCAGTTCTTC. Residues: CASSDLRLAEHNEQFF.

This sequence joins TRBV7-2 and TRBJ2-3; 8 bases are shared with TRBD2. Trimming at V came to 1 base and at J to 1 base, leaving 10 bases not matched to a gene. CDR1 is SGHTA and CDR2 is FQGNSA in the germline V gene. The CDR3 sequence is 18 residues long. Here the CDR3 reads CASSLGAGGAGGTDTQYF. The CDR3 DNA is TGTGCCAGCAGCTTAGGGGCTGGGGGAGCGGGGGGCACAGATACGCAGTATTTT. The full variable domain, rest sourced from reference TRBV7-2 and TRBJ2-3, is GAGVSQSPSNKVTEKGKDVELRCDPISGHTALYWYRQSLGQGLEFLIYFQGNSAPDKSGLPSDRFSAERTGGSVSTLTIQRTQQEDSAVYLCASSLGAGGAGGTDTQYFGPGTRLTVL.

The chain employs TRBV2 and TRBJ1-2; no clear D gene. The CDR3 has 12 residues. The V end lost 6 bases, the J end lost 6 bases, and 11 bases lay between the germline ends. Germline assignment: CDR1 SNHLY and CDR2 FYNNEI. CDR3: CASSPTRDGYTF. The CDR3 DNA follows: TGTGCCAGCAGCCCCACTCGGGATGGCTACACCTTC. Complete variable domain (other parts from reference TRBV2 and TRBJ1-2): EPEVTQTPSHQVTQMGQEVILRCVPISNHLYFYWYRQILGQKVEFLVSFYNNEISEKSEIFDDQFSVERPDGSNFTLKIRSTKLEDSAMYFCASSPTRDGYTFGSGTRLTVV.

The rearrangement joins TRBV9 to TRBJ2-7; 7 bases map to TRBD2. CDR3 size: 13 residues. V lost 2 bases to trimming and J lost 6 bases; unmatched junction nucleotides: 5. CDR1 and CDR2 (germline): SGDLS, YYNGEE. For the CDR3, the DNA is TGTGCCAGCAGCGTGGGGGGGGAGTCCGAGCAGTACTTC. This encodes CASSVGGESEQYF.

J is TRBJ2-7 and V is TRBV13; 11 bases match TRBD1. Germline CDR1 is PRHDT and CDR2 is FYEKMQ (reference sequence). The V segment lost 5 bases and the J segment 4 bases; nucleotides outside the gene matches: 7. The CDR3 extends over 15 amino acids. The CDR3, as DNA: TGTGCCAGCAGCCTTCGGACAGGGGGCGAATACGAGCAGTACTTC. It encodes CASSLRTGGEYEQYF. Full variable domain (rest looked up from reference TRBV13 and TRBJ2-7): AAGVIQSPRHLIKEKRETATLKCYPIPRHDTVYWYQQGPGQDPQFLISFYEKMQSDKGSIPDRFSAQQFSDYHSELNMSSLELGDSALYFCASSLRTGGEYEQYFGPGTRLTVT.

The chain links TRBV5-1 to TRBJ1-3, with TRBD1 as a possible D gene (6 bases). CDR3 size: 14 residues. The V end was cut by 4 bases, the J end by 0 bases, with 8 bases between. Germline CDR1 SGHRS, CDR2 YFSETQ. The CDR3 region has the DNA TGCGCCAGCAGCGTGGACAGCTCTGGAAACACCATATATTTT. Protein product: CASSVDSSGNTIYF. The entire variable domain, with the rest obtained from reference TRBV5-1 and TRBJ1-3, is as follows: KAGVTQTPRYLIKTRGQQVTLSCSPISGHRSVSWYQQTPGQGLQFLFEYFSETQRNKGNFPGRFSGRQFSNSRSEMNVSTLELGDSALYLCASSVDSSGNTIYFGEGSWLTVV.

This clone turned up a few times. This chain connects TRBV18 to TRBJ2-1, with D possibly being TRBD2 (6 bases). V was clipped by 0 bases and J by 8 bases, with 11 bases between them. The CDR3 sequence is 14 residues long. Per germline, CDR1 KGHSH and CDR2 LQKENI. The CDR3 bases are TGTGCCAGCTCACCACCGGGGGGTGTGTATGAGCAGTTCTTC. Amino acids: CASSPPGGVYEQFF.

This clone appeared a single time. The V and J genes are TRBV28 and TRBJ1-2; maybe TRBD1 (5 bases). CDR1 and CDR2 from the germline V gene are MDHEN and SYDVKM. The CDR3 sequence is 16 residues long. Trimming removed 2 bases from V and 7 bases from J, with 20 bases in between. The CDR3 loop is CASSLGGEDFGGGYTF. As DNA, the CDR3 is TGTGCCAGCAGTTTAGGGGGGGAGGATTTCGGTGGTGGCTACACCTTC.

The chain couples TRBV28 to TRBJ2-7; 7 bases align to TRBD1. The germline gives CDR1 MDHEN, CDR2 SYDVKM. Trimming removed 4 bases from V and 2 bases from J; junction bases left unmatched: 11. There are 16 residues in the CDR3. CDR3 sequence (DNA): TGTGCCAGCAGTTCACCTTTCAGCAGGGGGACCTACGAGCAGTACTTC. It encodes CASSSPFSRGTYEQYF. Full variable domain (missing parts from reference TRBV28 and TRBJ2-7): DVKVTQSSRYLVKRTGEKVFLECVQDMDHENMFWYRQDPGLGLRLIYFSYDVKMKEKGDIPEGYSVSREKKERFSLILESASTNQTSMYLCASSSPFSRGTYEQYFGPGTRLTVT.